Below are 7 T cell receptor beta chains sequenced from a single sample in a study of T cell responses to AZD1222 COVID-19 vaccine. Sequenced by immunoSEQ multiplex PCR; TCRdb stores in-frame clones only, minus some. The sample carries 150,000 to 200,000 clones, 94% recorded once. Here the sequenced sample was peripheral blood, taken on day 0 of AZD1222 vaccination. All receptors derive from an adult in good health.

The V gene is TRBV28, the J gene TRBJ2-1; TRBD2 is a possible D gene (6 bases). This CDR3 spans 14 amino acids. V was shortened by 3 bases and J by 7 bases, with 13 bases between the two germline ends. Germline assignment: CDR1 MDHEN and CDR2 SYDVKM. The CDR3 DNA reads as TGTGCCAGCAGTTTGGGCGGGATAGGGAATGAGCAGTTCTTC. It yields the protein CASSLGGIGNEQFF.

The chain carries TRBV6-2 or TRBV6-3 and TRBJ2-1, with 11 bases lining up with TRBD2. Germline lookup yields CDR1 MNHEY and CDR2 SVGEGT. CDR3 length: 17 residues. J was trimmed by 3 bases and V by 0 bases; bases with no gene match: 4. In nucleotides, the CDR3 is TGTGCCAGCAGTTACTCTATTAGCGGGAGGGACTACAATGAGCAGTTCTTC. This translates into CASSYSISGRDYNEQFF.

This sequence joins TRBV4-1 and TRBJ2-7; D uncertain. Germline values: CDR1 MGHRA, CDR2 YSYEKL. Trimming took 3 bases from V and 0 from J, leaving 18 bases between them. This CDR3 contains 17 residues. In nucleotides, the CDR3 is TGCGCCAGCAGCCAGCCATTGGGGTCTATCCCCTCCTACGAGCAGTACTTC. This encodes CASSQPLGSIPSYEQYF.

CDR3 sequence: CASSLGTGNQPQHF. The CDR3 DNA follows: TGTGCCAGCAGTTTGGGGACAGGCAATCAGCCCCAGCATTTT. The chain combines TRBV27 with TRBJ1-5, with TRBD1 matching 7 bases. The CDR3 has 14 residues. CDR1 MNHEY and CDR2 SMNVEV come from the germline V gene (reference sequence). Trimming cost V 3 bases and J 2 bases; bases outside gene matches: 1.

V is TRBV3-1 (or the pseudogene TRBV3-2) and J is TRBJ1-4, with D maybe TRBD1 (5 bases). The length of the CDR3 is 13 residues. Per the germline V gene, CDR1 is LGHDT and CDR2 is YNNKEL (reference sequence). The V gene lost 4 bases and the J gene lost 5 bases, with 8 bases spanning the gap. CDR3 DNA sequence: TGTGCCAGCAGCCGGGGGAAAAATGAAAAACTGTTTTTT. It specifies CASSRGKNEKLFF.

The chain has TRBV12-3 or TRBV12-4 and TRBJ1-2; D not certain. V lost 5 bases and J lost 8, with 15 bases in between. This CDR3 has 13 amino acids. The CDR3 protein is CASSISSIQGYTF. CDR3 DNA sequence: TGTGCCAGCAGTATTAGCAGTATACAAGGCTACACCTTC.

The chain employs TRBV12-3 or TRBV12-4 and TRBJ2-1; D gene uncertain. V lost 5 bases and J 7 bases, leaving 6 bases between the germline ends. The CDR3 sequence is 11 residues long. CDR3 in amino acids: CASSEVNEQFF. In nucleotides, the CDR3 is TGTGCCAGCAGTGAGGTAAATGAGCAGTTCTTC.